One TCR beta chain is described in this entry. The antigen is not known. Autologous stem cell transplantation was followed by relapse in every patient, and brentuximab vedotin exposure varied. Isolated CD8+ T cells were derived from thawed PBMCs through magnetic negative selection. This sample stems from a study of PD-1 blockade in classical Hodgkin lymphoma. CDR1 is SEHNR and CDR2 is FQNEAQ in the germline V gene (reference sequence). Trimming shortened V by 1 base and J by 3 bases, and 7 bases separated the two germline ends. This CDR3 is built from 13 residues. The protocol was immunoSEQ multiplex PCR, while the TCRdb copy is restricted to in-frame clones and leaves out a portion. The repertoire includes about 27,000 clones, almost 90% of them detected once, and approximately 6.8% sits in the top ten. The study, taken as a whole, reports: By C4D1 there was a significant rise in CD4+ TCR diversity but not in CD8+ TCR diversity.

The rearrangement uses TRBV7-9 and TRBJ2-7; D is uncertain. This clonotype was obtained from a human donor with classical Hodgkin lymphoma. The sequences come from CD8+ T cells from blood, collected at baseline. The CDR3 loop is CASSLGLNYEQYF. In DNA form, the CDR3 reads TGTGCCAGCAGCTTAGGGTTAAACTACGAGCAGTACTTC.